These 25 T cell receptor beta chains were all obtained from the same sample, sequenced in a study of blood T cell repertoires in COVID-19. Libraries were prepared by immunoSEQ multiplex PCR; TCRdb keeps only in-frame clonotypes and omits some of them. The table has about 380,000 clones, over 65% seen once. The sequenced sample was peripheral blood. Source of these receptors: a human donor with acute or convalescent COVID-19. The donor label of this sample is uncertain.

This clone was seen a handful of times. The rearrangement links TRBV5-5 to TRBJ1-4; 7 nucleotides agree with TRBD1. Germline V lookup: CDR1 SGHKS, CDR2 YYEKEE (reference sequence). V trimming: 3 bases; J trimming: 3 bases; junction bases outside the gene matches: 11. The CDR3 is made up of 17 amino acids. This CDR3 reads CASSSVFSGTANEKLFF. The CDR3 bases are TGTGCCAGCAGCTCCGTTTTCTCCGGGACAGCTAATGAAAAACTGTTTTTT.

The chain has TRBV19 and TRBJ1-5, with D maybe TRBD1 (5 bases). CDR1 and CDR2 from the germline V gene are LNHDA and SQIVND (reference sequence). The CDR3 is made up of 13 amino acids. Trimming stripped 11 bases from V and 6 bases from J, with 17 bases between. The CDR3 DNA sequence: TGTGCCGTCAACCACAGGACGGGTCAGCCCCAGCATTTT. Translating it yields CAVNHRTGQPQHF.

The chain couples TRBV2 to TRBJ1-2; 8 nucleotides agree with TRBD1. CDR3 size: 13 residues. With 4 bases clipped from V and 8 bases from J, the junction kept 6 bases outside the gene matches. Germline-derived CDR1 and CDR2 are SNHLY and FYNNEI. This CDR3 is CASSVLQGEGYTF. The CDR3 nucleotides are TGTGCCAGCAGTGTACTACAGGGGGAAGGCTACACCTTC.

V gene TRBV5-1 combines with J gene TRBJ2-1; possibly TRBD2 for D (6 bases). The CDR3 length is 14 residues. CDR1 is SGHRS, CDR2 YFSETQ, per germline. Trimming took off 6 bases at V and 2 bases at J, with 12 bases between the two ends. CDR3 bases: TGCGCCAGCAACTACCGCGGGGCCTACAATGAGCAGTTCTTC. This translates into CASNYRGAYNEQFF.

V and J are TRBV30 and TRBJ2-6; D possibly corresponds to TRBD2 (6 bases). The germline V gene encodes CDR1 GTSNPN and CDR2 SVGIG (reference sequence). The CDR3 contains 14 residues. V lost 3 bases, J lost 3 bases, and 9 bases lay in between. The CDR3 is CAWRRGLGANVLTF. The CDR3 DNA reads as TGTGCCTGGAGGCGGGGACTTGGGGCCAACGTCCTGACTTTC.

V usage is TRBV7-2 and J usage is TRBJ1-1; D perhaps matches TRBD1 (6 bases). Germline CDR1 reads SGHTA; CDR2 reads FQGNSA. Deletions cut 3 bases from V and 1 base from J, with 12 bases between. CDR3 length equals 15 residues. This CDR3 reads CASSLDGGQNTEAFF. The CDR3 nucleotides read TGTGCCAGCAGCTTGGACGGGGGGCAGAACACTGAAGCTTTCTTT.

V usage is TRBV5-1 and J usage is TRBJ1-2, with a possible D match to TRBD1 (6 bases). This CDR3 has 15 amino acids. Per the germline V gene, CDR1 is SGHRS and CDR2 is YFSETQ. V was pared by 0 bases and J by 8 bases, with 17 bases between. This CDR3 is CASSLAGGRAKGYTF. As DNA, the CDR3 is TGCGCCAGCAGCTTGGCCGGGGGGCGCGCTAAAGGCTACACCTTC. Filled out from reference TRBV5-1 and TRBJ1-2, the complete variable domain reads KAGVTQTPRYLIKTRGQQVTLSCSPISGHRSVSWYQQTPGQGLQFLFEYFSETQRNKGNFPGRFSGRQFSNSRSEMNVSTLELGDSALYLCASSLAGGRAKGYTFGSGTRLTVV.

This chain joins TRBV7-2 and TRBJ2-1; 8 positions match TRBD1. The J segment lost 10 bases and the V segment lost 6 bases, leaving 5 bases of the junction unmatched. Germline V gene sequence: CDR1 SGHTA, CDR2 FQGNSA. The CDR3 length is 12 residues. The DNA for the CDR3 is TGTGCCAGCAGACCGGACAGGGAGGAGCAGTTCTTC. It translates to CASRPDREEQFF.

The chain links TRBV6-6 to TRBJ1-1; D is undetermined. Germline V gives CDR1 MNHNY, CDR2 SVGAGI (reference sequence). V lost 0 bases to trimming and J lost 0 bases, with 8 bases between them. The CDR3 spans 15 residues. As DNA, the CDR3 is TGTGCCAGCAGTTACTCGGAGGGAATGAACACTGAAGCTTTCTTT. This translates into CASSYSEGMNTEAFF.

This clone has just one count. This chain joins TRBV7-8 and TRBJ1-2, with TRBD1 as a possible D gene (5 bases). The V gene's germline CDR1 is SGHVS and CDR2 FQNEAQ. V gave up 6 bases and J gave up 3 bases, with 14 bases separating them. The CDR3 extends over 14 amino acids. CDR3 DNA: TGTGCCAGCAGTCTAGGGGAGGAGTACTATGGCTACACCTTC. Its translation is CASSLGEEYYGYTF.

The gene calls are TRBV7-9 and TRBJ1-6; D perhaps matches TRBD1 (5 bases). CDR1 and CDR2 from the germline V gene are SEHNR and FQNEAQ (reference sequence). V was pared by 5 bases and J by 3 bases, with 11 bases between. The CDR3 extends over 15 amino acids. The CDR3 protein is CASSTWDFYNSPLHF. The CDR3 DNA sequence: TGTGCCAGCAGCACTTGGGACTTCTATAATTCACCCCTCCACTTT.

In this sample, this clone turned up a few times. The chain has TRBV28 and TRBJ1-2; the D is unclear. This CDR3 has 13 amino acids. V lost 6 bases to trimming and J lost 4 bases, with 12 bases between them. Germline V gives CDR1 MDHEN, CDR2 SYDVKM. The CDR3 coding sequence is TGTGCCAGCAGGGAGGCCTCGACCTATGGCTACACCTTC. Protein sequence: CASREASTYGYTF.

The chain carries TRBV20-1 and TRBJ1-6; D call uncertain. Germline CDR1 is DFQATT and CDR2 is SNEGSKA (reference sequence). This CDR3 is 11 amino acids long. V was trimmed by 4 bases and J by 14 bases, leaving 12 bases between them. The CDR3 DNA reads TGCAGTGCTACAAGAACGGGAGCCCTCCACTTT. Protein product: CSATRTGALHF.

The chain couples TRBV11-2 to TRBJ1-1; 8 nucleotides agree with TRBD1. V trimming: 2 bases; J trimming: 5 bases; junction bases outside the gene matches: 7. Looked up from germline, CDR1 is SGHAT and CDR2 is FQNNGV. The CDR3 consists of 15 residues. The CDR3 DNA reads TGTGCCAGCAGCTTACTTGACAGGGGAGGTACTGAAGCTTTCTTT. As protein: CASSLLDRGGTEAFF.

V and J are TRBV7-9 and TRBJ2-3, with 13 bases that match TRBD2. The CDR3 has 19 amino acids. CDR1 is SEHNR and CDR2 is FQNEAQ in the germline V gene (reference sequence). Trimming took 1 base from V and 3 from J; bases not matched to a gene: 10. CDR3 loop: CASSLGGLAGIKTTDTQYF. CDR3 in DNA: TGTGCCAGCAGCTTAGGGGGACTAGCGGGGATAAAAACGACAGATACGCAGTATTTT.

The CDR3 loop reads CASRSTGSYNSPLHF. The CDR3 DNA follows: TGTGCCAGCAGGTCGACAGGGTCCTATAATTCACCCCTCCACTTT. J is TRBJ1-6 and V is TRBV7-9; TRBD1 matches 7 bases. The V gene's germline CDR1 is SEHNR and CDR2 FQNEAQ (reference sequence). After removal of 6 bases from V and 1 base from J, the junction contained 3 bases not matched to a gene. The CDR3 length is 15 residues. Full variable domain (rest looked up from reference TRBV7-9 and TRBJ1-6): DTGVSQNPRHKITKRGQNVTFRCDPISEHNRLYWYRQTLGQGPEFLTYFQNEAQLEKSRLLSDRFSAERPKGSFSTLEIQRTEQGDSAMYLCASRSTGSYNSPLHFGNGTRLTVT.

This chain's CDR3 is CATSRGTRAPNTEAFF. For the CDR3, the DNA is TGTGCCACCAGCAGAGGGACCAGGGCCCCGAACACTGAAGCTTTCTTT. J is TRBJ1-1 and V is TRBV15, with D tentatively TRBD1 (5 bases). The V end lost 1 base, the J end lost 1 base, and 13 bases lay between the germline ends. This CDR3 spans 16 amino acids. Germline values: CDR1 LNHNV, CDR2 YYDKDF (reference sequence).

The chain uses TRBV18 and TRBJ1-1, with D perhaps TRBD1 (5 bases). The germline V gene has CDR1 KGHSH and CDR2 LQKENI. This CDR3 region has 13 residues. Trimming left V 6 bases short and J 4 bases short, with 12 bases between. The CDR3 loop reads CASSGGGPTEAFF. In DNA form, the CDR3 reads TGTGCCAGCTCGGGGGGAGGTCCCACTGAAGCTTTCTTT. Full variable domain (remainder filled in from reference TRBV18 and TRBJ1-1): NAGVMQNPRHLVRRRGQEARLRCSPMKGHSHVYWYRQLPEEGLKFMVYLQKENIIDESGMPKERFSAEFPKEGPSILRIQQVVRGDSAAYFCASSGGGPTEAFFGQGTRLTVV.

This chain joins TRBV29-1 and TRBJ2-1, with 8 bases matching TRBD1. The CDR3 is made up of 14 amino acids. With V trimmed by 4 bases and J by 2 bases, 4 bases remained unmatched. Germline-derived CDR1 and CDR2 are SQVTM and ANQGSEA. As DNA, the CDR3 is TGCAGCGTTGCCAGGACAGGGACCTACAATGAGCAGTTCTTC. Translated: CSVARTGTYNEQFF.

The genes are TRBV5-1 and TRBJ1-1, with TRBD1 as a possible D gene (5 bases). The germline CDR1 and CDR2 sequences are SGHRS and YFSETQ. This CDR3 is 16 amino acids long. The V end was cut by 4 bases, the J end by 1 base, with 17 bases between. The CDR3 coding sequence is TGCGCCAGCAGCCTCGGTCCCACCCAGGGGAACACTGAAGCTTTCTTT. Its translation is CASSLGPTQGNTEAFF.

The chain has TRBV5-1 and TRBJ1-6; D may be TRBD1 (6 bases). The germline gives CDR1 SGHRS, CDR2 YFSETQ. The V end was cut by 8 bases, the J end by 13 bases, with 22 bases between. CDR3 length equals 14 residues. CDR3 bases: TGCGCCAGGGGGGACCGGGACACTACTGTGCCCCTCCACTTT. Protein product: CARGDRDTTVPLHF.

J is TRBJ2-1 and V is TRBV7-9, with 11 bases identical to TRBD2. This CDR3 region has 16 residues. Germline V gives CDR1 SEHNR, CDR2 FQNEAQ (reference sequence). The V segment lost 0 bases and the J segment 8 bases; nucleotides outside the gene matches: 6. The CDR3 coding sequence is TGTGCCAGCAGCTTAGCGGGGCTAGCGGGAGGTTATGAGCAGTTCTTC. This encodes CASSLAGLAGGYEQFF.

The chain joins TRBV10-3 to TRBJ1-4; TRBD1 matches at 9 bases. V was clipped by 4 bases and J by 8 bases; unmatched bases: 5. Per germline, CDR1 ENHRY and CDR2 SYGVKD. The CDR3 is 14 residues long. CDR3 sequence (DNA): TGTGCCATCAGTGCGACAGGGGGACACGAAAAACTGTTTTTT. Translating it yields CAISATGGHEKLFF.

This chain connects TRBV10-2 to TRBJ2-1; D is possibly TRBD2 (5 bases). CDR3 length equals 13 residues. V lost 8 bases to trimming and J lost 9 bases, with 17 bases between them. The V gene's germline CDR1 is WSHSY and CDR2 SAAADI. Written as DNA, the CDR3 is TGCGCCAGCCTTAATCCACGGGGTTCTGAGCAGTTCTTC. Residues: CASLNPRGSEQFF.

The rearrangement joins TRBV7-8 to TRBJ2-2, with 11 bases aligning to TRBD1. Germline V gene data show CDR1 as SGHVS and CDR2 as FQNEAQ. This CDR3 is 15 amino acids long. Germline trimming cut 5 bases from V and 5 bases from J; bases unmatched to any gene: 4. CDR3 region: CASSPGTGGTGELFF. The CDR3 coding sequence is TGTGCCAGCAGCCCAGGGACAGGGGGAACCGGGGAGCTGTTTTTT.